Listed below are T cell receptor beta chains from one sample, sequenced in a study of cytomegalovirus exposure and HLA in healthy donors. The data were produced by immunoSEQ multiplex PCR, yet TCRdb's version contains in-frame clones alone and is incomplete. The data contain about 360,000 clones, 86% of them singletons. The sample comprised PBMCs. Receptors were obtained from a young woman in good health and CMV-seronegative. The CDR3 runs from the conserved cysteine through the conserved F or W. D genes are given only for firm matches. Not every row has a clone size; where given, it reads once, few, many or a size class.

-	11	-	TRBJ2-7	TRBV5-1	TGCGCCAGCAGGCAGGGGCACGAGCAGTACTTC	CASRQGHEQYF
-	13	few	TRBJ2-1	TRBV7-9	TGTGCCAGCAGTTTTCTGGGCGGACTTGAGCAGTTCTTC	CASSFLGGLEQFF
-	14	-	TRBJ2-7	TRBV7-9	TGTGCCAGCACCCTGTCGGAGGCCTCCTACGAGCAGTACTTC	CASTLSEASYEQYF
TRBD1	18	-	TRBJ1-3	TRBV7-9	TGTGCCAGCAGCGTAGAAGGGACAGTCCTTCGCTCTGGAAACACCATATATTTT	CASSVEGTVLRSGNTIYF
TRBD2	16	-	TRBJ2-5	TRBV28	TGTGCCAGCAGGCCCGGGACTAGCGGGAGTTGGGAGACCCAGTACTTC	CASRPGTSGSWETQYF
-	16	-	TRBJ2-7	TRBV19	TGTGCCAGTAGTATAATCTTCGCTCGGGGGGCGGTGGAGCAGTACTTC	CASSIIFARGAVEQYF
-	14	-	TRBJ2-1	TRBV2	TGTGCCAGCAGTGAAGTGAGGCTCTACAATGAGCAGTTCTTC	CASSEVRLYNEQFF
TRBD2	14	-	TRBJ2-2	TRBV29-1	TGCAGCGTTGAACTAGCGGGGGGGCCAAGGGAGCTGTTTTTT	CSVELAGGPRELFF
-	14	-	TRBJ1-5	TRBV6-6	TGTGCCAGCAGTTACGGGGGCCGCAATCAGCCCCAGCATTTT	CASSYGGRNQPQHF
TRBD2	15	-	TRBJ2-7	TRBV5-8	TGTGCCAGCAGCTTGAACCCTAGCGGGAGCTACGAGCAGTACTTC	CASSLNPSGSYEQYF
TRBD1	16	-	TRBJ2-3	TRBV6-5	TGTGCCAGCAGTTACCGTCGGACAGGGGATGTAGATACGCAGTATTTT	CASSYRRTGDVDTQYF
-	13	-	TRBJ1-1	TRBV30	TGTGCCTGGAGTGTATCGAGGAACACTGAAGCTTTCTTT	CAWSVSRNTEAFF
TRBD2	17	-	TRBJ2-2	TRBV27	TGTGCCAGCAGACAACTAGCGGGAGAACGGGTCACCGGGGAGCTGTTTTTT	CASRQLAGERVTGELFF
TRBD1	13	-	TRBJ2-5	TRBV28	TGTGCCAGCACGGGACAGGGGAAAGAGACCCAGTACTTC	CASTGQGKETQYF
-	15	few	TRBJ1-5	TRBV4-1	TGCGCCAGCAGCCAAGCAGGTTATAGCAATCAGCCCCAGCATTTT	CASSQAGYSNQPQHF
-	14	-	TRBJ2-5	TRBV5-1	TGCGCCAGCAGCTTGAGTCAGTTCCAAGAGACCCAGTACTTC	CASSLSQFQETQYF
TRBD1	16	few	TRBJ2-7	TRBV4-1	TGCGCCAGCAGCCGGGGCGGGACAGGGAGAACGTACGAGCAGTACTTC	CASSRGGTGRTYEQYF
TRBD2	16	-	TRBJ2-3	TRBV23-1	TGCGCCAGCAGTCAATCGGGGGGGGTCTACACAGATACGCAGTATTTT	CASSQSGGVYTDTQYF
-	18	-	TRBJ1-3	TRBV30	TGTGCCTGGAGTCCCCCCGGCGCAGGACACAACCCTGGAAACACCATATATTTT	CAWSPPGAGHNPGNTIYF
TRBD2	16	-	TRBJ2-5	TRBV5-1	TGCGCCAGCAGCCGAGGGACTAGCGGGAGAGATAGGACCCAGTACTTC	CASSRGTSGRDRTQYF
-	12	-	TRBJ2-7	TRBV2	TGTGCCAGCACCAAGCTCTCCTACGAGCAGTACTTC	CASTKLSYEQYF
-	13	few	TRBJ1-2	TRBV28	TGTGCCAGCACCGTCCGGGGGGCTGAAGGCTACACCTTC	CASTVRGAEGYTF
TRBD1	15	-	TRBJ2-6	TRBV7-3	TGTGCCAGCAGCGACCAGGGGGCCGGGGCCAACGTCCTGACTTTC	CASSDQGAGANVLTF
-	14	-	TRBJ2-3	TRBV9	TGTGCCAGCAGCGTAGATGGCCTCACAGATACGCAGTATTTT	CASSVDGLTDTQYF
-	13	-	TRBJ2-7	TRBV2	TGTGCCAGCTACGGACAGAGCTCCTACGAGCAGTACTTC	CASYGQSSYEQYF
-	16	once	TRBJ1-6	TRBV5-1	TGCGCCAGCAGCTTGACCGTTAACAGGGCCAATTCACCCCTCCACTTT	CASSLTVNRANSPLHF
-	15	-	TRBJ2-2	TRBV5-1	TGCGCCAGCAGCTTGGCCCGACAGGGAGGCGGGGAGCTGTTTTTT	CASSLARQGGGELFF
TRBD1	14	-	TRBJ2-7	TRBV19	TGTGCCAGTAGTATGACAGGGATGTCCTACGAGCAGTACTTC	CASSMTGMSYEQYF
-	14	-	TRBJ1-2	TRBV11-2	TGTGCCAGCAGCTTAGTTCCAGGGTCATACGGCTACACCTTC	CASSLVPGSYGYTF
-	14	-	TRBJ1-5	TRBV5-4	TGTGCCAGCAGCTCCGGACAGCCTAATCAGCCCCAGCATTTT	CASSSGQPNQPQHF
-	14	-	TRBJ1-1	TRBV27	TGTGCCAGCAGGGCCGGGGGGCGTGTGGATGAAGCTTTCTTT	CASRAGGRVDEAFF
-	13	-	TRBJ2-7	TRBV2	TGTGCCAGCAAGGGAGGGGGTCTCTACGAGCAGTACTTC	CASKGGGLYEQYF
-	15	once	TRBJ2-7	TRBV19	TGTGCCAGTAGTATAGGGGGACTGATCGCCCACGAGCAGTACTTC	CASSIGGLIAHEQYF
-	17	-	TRBJ2-3	TRBV9	TGTGCCAGCAGCCTAAGTCGGCCAGCGGAGTTCACAGATACGCAGTATTTT	CASSLSRPAEFTDTQYF
TRBD1	15	-	TRBJ1-1	TRBV4-1	TGCGCCAGCAGCCCGCGACAGGGTATGAACACTGAAGCTTTCTTT	CASSPRQGMNTEAFF
TRBD1	15	-	TRBJ2-2	TRBV6-1	TGTGCCACCCCCCACGGGACAGTGAACACCGGGGAGCTGTTTTTT	CATPHGTVNTGELFF
TRBD1	15	once	TRBJ1-1	TRBV6-5	TGTGCCAGCATGATCCCGGGACAGCTGAACACTGAAGCTTTCTTT	CASMIPGQLNTEAFF
-	14	-	TRBJ1-5	TRBV6-1	TGTGCCAGCAGAGATGCGGGTTACAGTCAGCCCCAGCATTTT	CASRDAGYSQPQHF
-	17	-	TRBJ2-3	TRBV4-1	TGCGCCAGCAGCCAAGATGCGGCGGGTTCTCTTTCAGATACGCAGTATTTT	CASSQDAAGSLSDTQYF
-	18	-	TRBJ2-1	TRBV2	TGTGCCAGCAGTGCCTACCCCAGGAGCGGGTCTTCCTACAATGAGCAGTTCTTC	CASSAYPRSGSSYNEQFF
TRBD1	14	-	TRBJ1-6	TRBV30	TGTGCCTGGGGGACCGGGACAGGGAATTCACCCCTCCACTTT	CAWGTGTGNSPLHF
TRBD1	14	-	TRBJ1-4	TRBV19	TGTGCCAGTAGTATCACAGGGGGGAGTGAAAAACTGTTTTTT	CASSITGGSEKLFF
-	14	-	TRBJ2-1	TRBV25-1	TGTGCCAGCAGTGGCCTGGGGGGTTACAATGAGCAGTTCTTC	CASSGLGGYNEQFF
-	13	-	TRBJ2-1	TRBV6-4	TGTGCCAGCAGTGAGGGGTCGCGGGGTGAGCAGTTCTTC	CASSEGSRGEQFF
-	14	-	TRBJ2-7	TRBV9	TGTGCCAGCAGCGTCGGGGGTCTGGTCGACGAGCAGTACTTC	CASSVGGLVDEQYF